This T cell receptor beta chain was recorded in a study of shared clonotypes between healthy human individuals. The overall study: Three plates each covered CD4 naive and memory; CD8 naive two, CD8 memory one.

Deep-level assay runs were performed. Replicate PCRs for sorted subsets used 200 ng DNA; this equaled 30,000 to 35,000 T cell genomes. This table comes from immunoSEQ multiplex PCR, and its TCRdb copy is limited to in-frame clones, with some not included. The sample lists roughly 1,500,000 clones, roughly 98.5% occurring once. This clone was counted once. Donors included only healthy HIV-negative adults lacking recent acute infections or vaccinations. This CDR3 is built from 14 residues. CDR1 is MNHEY and CDR2 is SMNVEV in the germline V gene (reference sequence). V lost 5 bases, J lost 3 bases, and 10 bases lay in between.

The J gene is TRBJ2-2, the V gene TRBV27; D gene ambiguous. The clonotype was recovered from a man aged 30 to 39 in good health. Sample: naive CD4+ T cells sorted from blood. The subset: CD45RA+ positively selected. The chain's CDR3 is CASSRSRDTGELFF. CDR3 sequence (DNA): TGTGCCAGCAGTCGCAGTCGGGACACCGGGGAGCTGTTTTTT.